This T cell receptor (beta chain) was recovered during a study of vaccination and CD4 T cells after COVID-19 (dated by TCRdb to 2021 to 2024). The study in broad terms: Convalescent patients had a positive SARS-CoV-2 result on nasal swab PCR, and of these patients, several had mild disease and one had severe disease. Post-COVID blood samples from convalescent patients were collected a median of roughly 100 days after diagnosis, with a range of roughly 35 to 180 days. Six males and four females were included in the convalescent cohort, with two Hispanic individuals, seven Caucasians, two Asians and one multiracial person represented. Control cultures received a CEFX viral epitope pool as the positive control, an HIV-1 Nef peptide pool as the negative control, or no peptide. Overlapping spike peptide pools from SARS-CoV-2 and from the common cold coronaviruses HCoV-NL63, HCoV-OC43 and HCoV-229E were used as culture stimuli. In roughly nine COVID-19 convalescent patients and a few infection-naive healthy vaccine recipients, the spike-specific CD4+ TCR repertoire before mRNA vaccination was compared with the repertoire after mRNA vaccination. Participants got two doses of the Pfizer-BioNTech BNT162b2 vaccine (n=8) or two doses of the Moderna mRNA-1273 vaccine (n=2). Post-vaccine blood samples were obtained a median of around 74 days after the second vaccine dose, with a range of roughly 13 to 250 days. The full study reports these points: The number of convalescent patients in the study was relatively small, and the study did not examine early timepoints following natural infection. In convalescent patients, a median around 83% of post-vaccine SARS-CoV-2-reactive clones were detected only after vaccination, and vaccine-specific priming was suggested by this finding. In convalescent patients, nearly all vaccine-specific clones (304 of 307) were found to be mono-reactive for SARS-CoV-2 spike rather than cross-reactive with common cold coronaviruses. An increase in the median number of SARS-CoV-2-reactive clonotypes from approximately 21 after infection to 35 to 40 after vaccination was observed, but the change was not found to be significant.

Worth noting for this clonotype: The target of this receptor is not known. The sample holds no much larger clone one base away, and base qualities are not on file.

Reading from cysteine to phenylalanine, the CDR3 counts 20 amino acids. Of all the DNA, just the CDR3 is kept, 60 bases in frame from base 1. Libraries were made using PCR. At the Johns Hopkins FTIC core, DNA from the cultured CD4+ T cells underwent TCR sequencing with the Oncomine TCR Beta short-read assay. The QIAamp micro DNA kit was used to extract genomic DNA from the cultured CD4+ T cells. Oncomine TCR Beta libraries from cultured CD4+ T cells were pooled with unique dual indexes and sequenced on an Illumina iSeq 100. Concerning the study's data processing: Non-productive sequences were removed, and CDR3s not starting with C, not ending with F or W, or shorter than 7 amino acids were discarded. Antigen-specific clonotypes were identified with the MANAFEST web application by comparing peptide-stimulated wells with reference and other culture wells. Positive clones required FDR below 0.05, an odds ratio above 5, and productive frequency above 0.1% in at least two of three replicate wells. A clonotype counted as cross-reactive if it showed significant expansion both in the SARS-CoV-2 spike wells and in at least one common cold coronavirus spike condition. Similarity between CDR3 sequences was evaluated in R version 3.6.1 using Levenshtein distances (stringdist) and unrooted phylogenetic trees (ape). TCRdb handled the public reads itself, with Q25 trimming in fastp and clone calling in MiXCR, and kept productive beta chains. Here each entry gathers all rows of one CDR3 protein and keeps the most common genes and DNA. The V and J calls follow TCRdb's processing rather than the paper's. Within this sample are about 12,000 distinct CDR3 sequences, with around 59% of them counted one time only. The top ten hold 12% of the sample.

Interpreted using the paper, the treatment or condition label stands for: approximately nine-day PBMC culture with coronavirus spike peptide pools or control peptides (ViraFEST assay). The ViraFEST assay, used in the study, expanded antigen-specific T cells with peptide pools and then identified the expanded clonotypes through TCR sequencing. The positive SARS-CoV-2 PCR tests of the convalescent patients were dated from March to December 2020, before the Alpha, Beta and Delta variants emerged in the United States. Each well held around 2 million PBMCs cultured in IMDM containing roughly 5.4% human AB serum and around 10 IU/ml IL-2, with about 10 ug/ml peptide pools added. Half of the culture medium was replaced with fresh IL-2-containing medium on days 3 and 7. After around 11 days of culture, CD4+ T cells were isolated by negative selection using the EasySep CD4+ T cell isolation kit. Ficoll-Paque Plus gradient centrifugation was used to isolate PBMCs from whole blood, and the isolated PBMCs were then either used fresh or cryopreserved at -140C. Each culture condition was generally run in triplicate wells.

This sequence uses TRBV21-1 and TRBJ2-7; the D call TRBD2 from the table was never checked on the DNA. TRBV21-1 is assigned pseudogene status. The sequenced material came from CD4+ T cells from blood, cultured in vitro. This clonotype was obtained from a human donor who had recovered from COVID-19. CDR3 loop: CASSKARGTTASGTFYEQYF. The nucleotide sequence reads TGTGCCAGCAGCAAAGCGCGAGGGACTACGGCTAGCGGGACGTTCTACGAGCAGTACTTC.